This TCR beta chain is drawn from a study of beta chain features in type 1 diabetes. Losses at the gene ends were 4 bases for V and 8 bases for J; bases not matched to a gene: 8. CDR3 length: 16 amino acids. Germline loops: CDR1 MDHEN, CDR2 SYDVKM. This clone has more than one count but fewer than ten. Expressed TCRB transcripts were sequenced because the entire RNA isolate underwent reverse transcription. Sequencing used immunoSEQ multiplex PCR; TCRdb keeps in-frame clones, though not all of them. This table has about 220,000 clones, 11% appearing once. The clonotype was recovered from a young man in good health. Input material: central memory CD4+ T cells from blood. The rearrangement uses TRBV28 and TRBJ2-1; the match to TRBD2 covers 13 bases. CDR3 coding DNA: TGTGCCAGCAGTTCACAGGGACTAGCGGGAAGTTATGAGCAGTTCTTC. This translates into CASSSQGLAGSYEQFF.